This T cell receptor beta chain was captured by sequencing in a study of tumor and adjacent non-tumor tissue in lung cancer (dated by TCRdb to the late 2010s). For the wider study: Patients with adenocarcinoma (about 12), squamous cell carcinoma (2) and small cell lung cancer (1) were included in the cohort. The 15 enrolled patients, of whom some 10 were men and 5 were women, were aged about 31 to 80 years and were diagnosed with TNM stage I to III disease. In total, sequencing yielded 125,075,908 productive TCRbeta reads, which works out to an average of approximately 4 million reads per sample. The study compared bulk TCRbeta repertoires from lung tumor tissue and matched distant non-tumor lung tissue of some 15 lung cancer patients. For each patient, one tumor sample and one normal lung sample were taken, giving approximately 33 paired specimens that underwent TCRbeta CDR3 sequencing. Study-level results and caveats: Tumor tissue showed significantly greater TCR diversity (inverse Simpson) than normal lung tissue (around 450 vs 150, P = 0.0075, Mann-Whitney U test). The cohort had only about 16 patients, and the authors noted that larger samples and more detailed clinical data are needed. Peripheral blood was not sequenced, so blood TCRbeta repertoires in these lung cancer patients were not examined. The top 100 clones made up a significantly larger cumulative share of the repertoire in normal lung than in tumor tissue. TCR diversity was significantly higher in younger patients, and higher tumor TCR diversity was associated with shorter overall and disease-free survival. Neither the sequencing platform nor unique molecular identifiers are mentioned in the methods.

The CDR3 has 16 amino acids, counting the end cysteine and phenylalanine. The only DNA kept is the CDR3, 48 bases in frame from the first base. The germline V gene encodes CDR1 LGHNT and CDR2 FRNRAP. RNA was isolated from bulk unsorted tissue, and RNA quality was assessed with a NanoDrop ND-1000 and an Agilent 2100. Newly diagnosed lung cancer patients without prior chemotherapy who had been admitted for thoracic surgery in China between August and November 2014 were enrolled as donors. Anyone who had undergone radiotherapy or chemotherapy before, or who had another cancer at the same time, was left out of the study. Surgical tissue pieces of roughly 1-2 cm3 were preserved in RNAlater solution and stored at -80 °C until use. Library prep was done by multiplex PCR. Sequencer: Illumina HiSeq 2500. TCRbeta libraries were built by three rounds of nested PCR using primers (Table S4), following protocols modified from ARM-PCR. Before sequencing, PCR products of 200-500 bp were excised from the gel and purified with the QIAquick gel extraction kit. The authors' analysis ran thus. Reads were cleaned with Trimmomatic, merged with FLASH into complete CDR3 sequences, and assigned to V(D)J germline segments with MiTCR. VDJtools was used to compute clonal diversity as the inverse Simpson's index. In-frame sequences without a premature stop codon were defined as productive reads. The public reads were run again by TCRdb, first through fastp at Q25 and then through MiXCR, and only productive beta chains were kept. Each entry merges the rows of one CDR3 protein and shows their most common DNA and genes. These V and J calls are TCRdb output, not the study's own analysis. This sample comprises more than 95,000 distinct CDR3 sequences, 60% to 70% of them detected only once. The leading ten clones occupy roughly 12% of the sample.

Note on this clonotype: Its antigen is still unknown. The junction departs from germline at one end; a sequencing error may be responsible.

The TCR sequence derives from a man aged 25-40 years with non-small cell lung cancer. Recombination linked TRBV12-5 to TRBJ2-2; 7 bases in the middle match TRBD1. The sequenced material came from lung tumor tissue. Read as DNA, the sequence is TGTGTTAGTGGGCCCGACAGGGCGGCGTCGACCGGGGAGCTGTTTTTT. Translated, it gives CVSGPDRAASTGELFF.